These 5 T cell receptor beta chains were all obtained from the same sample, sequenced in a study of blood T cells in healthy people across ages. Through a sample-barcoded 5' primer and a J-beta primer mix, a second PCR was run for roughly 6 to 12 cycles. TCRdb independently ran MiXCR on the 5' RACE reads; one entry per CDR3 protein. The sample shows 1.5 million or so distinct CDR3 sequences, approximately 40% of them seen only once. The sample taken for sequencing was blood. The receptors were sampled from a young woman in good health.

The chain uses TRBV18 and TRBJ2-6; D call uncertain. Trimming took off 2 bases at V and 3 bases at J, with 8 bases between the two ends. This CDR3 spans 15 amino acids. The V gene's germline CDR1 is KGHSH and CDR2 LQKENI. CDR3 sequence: CASSPSQGGANVLTF. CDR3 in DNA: TGTGCCAGCTCACCATCCCAAGGTGGGGCCAACGTCCTGACTTTC.

The CDR3, as DNA: TGCGCCAGCGGGATCGGTAGCGTGTCGCGGGAGACCCGGTACTTC. As protein: CASGIGSVSRETRYF. This chain connects TRBV5-1 to TRBJ2-7, with 7 positions matching TRBD2. Trimming took 7 bases from V and 12 from J; bases not matched to a gene: 22. Per the germline V gene, CDR1 is SGHRS and CDR2 is YFSETQ. This CDR3 spans 15 amino acids.

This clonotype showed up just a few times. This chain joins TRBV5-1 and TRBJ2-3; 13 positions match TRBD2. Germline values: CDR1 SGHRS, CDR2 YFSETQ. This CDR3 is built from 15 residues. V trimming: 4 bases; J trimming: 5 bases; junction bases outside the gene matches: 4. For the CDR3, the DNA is TGCGCCAGCAGCACCGGACTAGCGGGAGTAGATACGCAGTATTTT. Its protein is CASSTGLAGVDTQYF. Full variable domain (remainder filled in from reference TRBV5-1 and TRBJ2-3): KAGVTQTPRYLIKTRGQQVTLSCSPISGHRSVSWYQQTPGQGLQFLFEYFSETQRNKGNFPGRFSGRQFSNSRSEMNVSTLELGDSALYLCASSTGLAGVDTQYFGPGTRLTVL.

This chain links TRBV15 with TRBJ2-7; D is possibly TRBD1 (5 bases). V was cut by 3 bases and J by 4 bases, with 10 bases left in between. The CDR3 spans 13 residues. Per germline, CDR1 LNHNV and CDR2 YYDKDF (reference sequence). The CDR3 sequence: CATSSLGPYEQYF. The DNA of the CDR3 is TGTGCCACCAGCAGCCTGGGGCCATACGAGCAGTACTTC.

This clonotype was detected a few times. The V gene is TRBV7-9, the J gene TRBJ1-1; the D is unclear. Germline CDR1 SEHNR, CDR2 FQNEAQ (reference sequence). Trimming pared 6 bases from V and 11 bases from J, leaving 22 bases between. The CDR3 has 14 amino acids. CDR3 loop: CASRPSGGFGGAFF. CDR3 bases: TGTGCCAGCAGGCCCTCCGGCGGCTTTGGTGGCGCTTTCTTT.